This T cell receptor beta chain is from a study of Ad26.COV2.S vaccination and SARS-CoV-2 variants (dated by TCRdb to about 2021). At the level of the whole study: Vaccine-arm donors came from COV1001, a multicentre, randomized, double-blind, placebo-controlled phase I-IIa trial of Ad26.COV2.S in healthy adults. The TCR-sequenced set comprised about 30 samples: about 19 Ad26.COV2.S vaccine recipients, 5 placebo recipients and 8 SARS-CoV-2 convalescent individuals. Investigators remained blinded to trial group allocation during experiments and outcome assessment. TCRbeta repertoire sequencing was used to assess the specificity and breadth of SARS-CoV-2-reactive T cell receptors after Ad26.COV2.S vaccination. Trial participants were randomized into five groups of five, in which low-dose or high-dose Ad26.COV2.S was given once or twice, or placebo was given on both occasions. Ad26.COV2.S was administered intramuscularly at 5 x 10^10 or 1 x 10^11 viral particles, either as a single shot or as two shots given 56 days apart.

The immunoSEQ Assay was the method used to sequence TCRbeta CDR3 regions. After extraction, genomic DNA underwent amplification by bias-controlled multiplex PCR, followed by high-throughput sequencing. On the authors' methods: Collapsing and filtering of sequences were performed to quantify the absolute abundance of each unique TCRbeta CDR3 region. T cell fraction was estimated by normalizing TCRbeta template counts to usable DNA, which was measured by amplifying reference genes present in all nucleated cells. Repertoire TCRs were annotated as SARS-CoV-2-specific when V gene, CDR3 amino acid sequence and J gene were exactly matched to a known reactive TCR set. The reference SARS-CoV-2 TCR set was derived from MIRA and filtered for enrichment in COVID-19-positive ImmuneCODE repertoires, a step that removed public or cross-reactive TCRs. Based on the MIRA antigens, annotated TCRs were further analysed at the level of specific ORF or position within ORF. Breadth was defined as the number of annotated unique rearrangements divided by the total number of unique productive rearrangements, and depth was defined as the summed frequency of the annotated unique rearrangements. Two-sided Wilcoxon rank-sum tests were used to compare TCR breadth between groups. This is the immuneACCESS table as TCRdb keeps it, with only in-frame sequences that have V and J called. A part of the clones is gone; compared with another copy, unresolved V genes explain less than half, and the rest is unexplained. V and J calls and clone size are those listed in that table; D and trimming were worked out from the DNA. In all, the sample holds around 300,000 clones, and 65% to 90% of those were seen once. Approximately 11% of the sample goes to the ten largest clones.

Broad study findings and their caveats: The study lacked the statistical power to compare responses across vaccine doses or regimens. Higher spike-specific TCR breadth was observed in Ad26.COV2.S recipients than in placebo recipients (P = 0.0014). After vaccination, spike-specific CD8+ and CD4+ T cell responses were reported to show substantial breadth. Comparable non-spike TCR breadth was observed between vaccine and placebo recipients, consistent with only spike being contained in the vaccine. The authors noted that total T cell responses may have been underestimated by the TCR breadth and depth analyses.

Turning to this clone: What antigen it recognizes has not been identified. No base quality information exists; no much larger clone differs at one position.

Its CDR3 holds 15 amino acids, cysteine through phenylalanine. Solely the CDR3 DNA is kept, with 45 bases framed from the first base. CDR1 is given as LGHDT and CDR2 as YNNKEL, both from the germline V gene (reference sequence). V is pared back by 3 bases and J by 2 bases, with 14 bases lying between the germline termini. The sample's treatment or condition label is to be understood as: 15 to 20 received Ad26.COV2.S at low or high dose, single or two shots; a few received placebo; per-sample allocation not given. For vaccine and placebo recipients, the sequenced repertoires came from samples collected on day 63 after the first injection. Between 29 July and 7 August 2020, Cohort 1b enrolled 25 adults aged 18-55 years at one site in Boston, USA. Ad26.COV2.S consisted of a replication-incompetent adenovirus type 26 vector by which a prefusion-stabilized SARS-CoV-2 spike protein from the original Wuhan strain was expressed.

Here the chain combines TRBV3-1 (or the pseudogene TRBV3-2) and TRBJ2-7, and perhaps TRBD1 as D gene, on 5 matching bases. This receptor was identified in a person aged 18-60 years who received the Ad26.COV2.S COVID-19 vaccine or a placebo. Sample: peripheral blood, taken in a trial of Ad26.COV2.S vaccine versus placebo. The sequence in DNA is TGTGCCAGCAGCCAGGCGGACACCTCCCCCTACGAGCAGTACTTC. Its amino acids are CASSQADTSPYEQYF.